The clone carrying this TCR beta chain was counted a few times. These data belong to a study of blood T cell repertoires in COVID-19. Study-level information: Samples taken during acute and convalescent COVID-19 were collected in the United States, Italy and Spain. Sample material is recorded as cDNA or gDNA derived from T cells, B-cell-depleted T cells, or PBMCs.

Germline lookup yields CDR1 SEHNR and CDR2 FQNEAQ (reference sequence). V lost 0 bases to trimming and J lost 1 base, with 6 bases between them. This CDR3 comprises 15 residues. Original methodology: Reference gene primer amplification yielded estimated nucleated cell counts. The method was immunoSEQ multiplex PCR; TCRdb's version includes in-frame clones alone and lacks a portion of them. That table supplies the V and J calls and clone size; D and trimming were determined from the DNA. The profile shows fewer than 250,000 clones, roughly four fifths of them singletons. Sequencing input: peripheral blood. The chain employs TRBV7-9 and TRBJ2-2, with a possible D match to TRBD1 (6 bases). This TCR came from a woman aged 70-85 years with acute or convalescent COVID-19. The chain's CDR3 is CASSLAGQNTGELFF. CDR3 coding DNA: TGTGCCAGCAGCTTAGCGGGACAGAACACCGGGGAGCTGTTTTTT.